The 3 T cell receptor beta chains reported below all come from one sample, sequenced in a study of T-cell reconstitution after alpha-beta-depleted transplantation in children. The TCRbeta library incorporated unique molecular identifiers. Using its own MiXCR run on the PCR reads, TCRdb lists one record per CDR3 protein. Seen here are 450,000 to 600,000 distinct CDR3 sequences, about 17% observed once, and the top ten hold around 3.3%. The sample consisted of PBMCs from the stem cell graft donor, taken from the stem cell graft. All receptors derive from a human donor who donated a stem cell graft to a child with acute lymphoblastic leukemia.

In DNA, the CDR3 is TGCGCCAGCAGCCTCAACCGGGGTAGCGGGAGATACGAGCAGTACTTC. Translating it yields CASSLNRGSGRYEQYF. This rearrangement joins TRBV5-1 to TRBJ2-7, with TRBD2 identical over 9 bases. CDR3 size: 16 residues. V was pared by 4 bases and J by 4 bases, with 12 bases of the junction left unmatched. The germline V gene encodes CDR1 SGHRS and CDR2 YFSETQ.

This clonotype was observed a few times. The chain joins TRBV5-1 to TRBJ1-5; no firm D call. The CDR3 spans 13 residues. CDR1 is SGHRS, CDR2 YFSETQ, per germline. Trimming cost V 5 bases and J 4 bases, with 10 bases left between them. The CDR3 sequence: CASRQTENQPQHF. DNA of the CDR3: TGCGCCAGCAGACAGACGGAGAATCAGCCCCAGCATTTT.

The chain carries TRBV5-1 and TRBJ2-7; 9 nucleotides align to TRBD2. Germline V gene lookup returns CDR1 SGHRS and CDR2 YFSETQ. This CDR3 region has 16 residues. Trimming cost V 0 bases and J 4 bases; bases outside gene matches: 8. CDR3 residues: CASSLGQREAKYEQYF. In DNA, the CDR3 is TGCGCCAGCAGCTTGGGCCAGCGGGAGGCTAAATACGAGCAGTACTTC.